This T cell receptor beta chain originates from a study of blood T cell repertoires in COVID-19. The participants were between about 18 and 90 years old and came from 24 US areas. In assigning cohorts, the study relied on participant-reported clinical history. Cohort 3 donors counted as recovered after two negative PCRs, clearance, or resolved symptoms. The CDR3 is 13 amino acids. V was cut by 9 bases and J by 3 bases, with 15 bases left in between. The germline CDR1 and CDR2 sequences are LNHDA and SQIVND (reference sequence). In the authors' methods: Reference gene primer amplification yielded estimated nucleated cell counts. Assay: immunoSEQ multiplex PCR; the TCRdb copy retains only in-frame clones and omits some. That table is the source of V, J and clone size, and D and trimming were worked out from the DNA. Here the sample spans around 180,000 clones, approximately 80% being singletons.

The sequencing sample was made of PBMCs or T cells enriched from blood (not recorded which). This TCR came from a man between 50 and 59 years old who had recovered from COVID-19. The chain links TRBV19 to TRBJ2-7, with TRBD2 as a possible D gene (6 bases). CDR3 nucleotides: TGTGCCAGCGGTGGGGGGACCTACTACGAGCAGTACTTC. Protein product: CASGGGTYYEQYF.